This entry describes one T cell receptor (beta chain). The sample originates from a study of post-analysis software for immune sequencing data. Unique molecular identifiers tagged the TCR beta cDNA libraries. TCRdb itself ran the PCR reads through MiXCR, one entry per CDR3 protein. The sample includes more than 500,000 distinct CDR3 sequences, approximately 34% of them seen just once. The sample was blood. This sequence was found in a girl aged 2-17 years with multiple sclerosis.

DNA of the CDR3: TGTGCCAGCAGTTGGGATAGCAATCAGCCCCAGCATTTT. Residues: CASSWDSNQPQHF. This chain uses TRBV12-3 or TRBV12-4 with TRBJ1-5; D uncertain. Trimming cost V 4 bases and J 0 bases, with 4 bases left between them. The CDR3 runs to 13 residues.